Below, 32 T cell receptor beta chains from the same sample are listed, as sequenced in a study of T cells after yellow fever vaccination. Each CDR3 protein is one row after TCRdb ran MiXCR on the 5' RACE reads. The repertoire includes hundreds of thousands of distinct CDR3 sequences, about 17% of them detected once, and 17% sits in the top ten. The sequencing here drew on PBMCs, taken more than 4 days after the first yellow fever vaccination. The receptors originated from a man aged 18 to 29 who received the YFV17D yellow fever vaccine.

This chain connects TRBV7-9 to TRBJ1-2; no clear D. This CDR3 comprises 14 residues. Germline CDR1 and CDR2: SEHNR and FQNEAQ (reference sequence). V was pared by 5 bases and J by 4 bases, with 14 bases between. The CDR3 protein is CASSRPGSRYGYTF. The CDR3 region has the DNA TGTGCCAGCAGCCGTCCCGGCTCCCGCTATGGCTACACCTTC.

The V and J genes are TRBV30 and TRBJ1-1, with TRBD1 as a possible D gene (5 bases). V shed 5 bases and J shed 4 bases, with 11 bases lying between them. Germline-derived CDR1 and CDR2 are GTSNPN and SVGIG (reference sequence). The CDR3 spans 12 residues. The CDR3 DNA follows: TGTGCCTGGGCAGGGTCGGGCACTGAAGCTTTCTTT. It encodes CAWAGSGTEAFF.

The table lists this clonotype with a few counts. The CDR3 spells CGTRKYNEQFF. The CDR3 nucleotides are TGTGGTACTCGGAAATACAATGAGCAGTTCTTC. This chain joins TRBV6-2 or TRBV6-3 and TRBJ2-1; D unresolved. CDR1 is MNHEY, CDR2 SVGEGT, per germline. This CDR3 has 11 amino acids.

In this sample, this clonotype turned up many times. The chain carries TRBV4-2 and TRBJ2-1, with 8 bases lining up with TRBD2. The CDR3 has 16 residues. After removal of 0 bases from V and 8 bases from J, the junction contained 9 bases not matched to a gene. CDR1 and CDR2 from the germline V gene are LGHNA and YNFKEQ. CDR3 loop: CASSQEPGLAGYEQFF. The CDR3 nucleotides are TGTGCCAGCAGCCAAGAACCCGGACTAGCAGGGTATGAGCAGTTCTTC.

This clonotype was recorded a few times. The chain carries TRBV30 and TRBJ2-1; D tentatively reads TRBD1 or TRBD2 (6 bases each). V lost 5 bases to trimming and J lost 4 bases, with 9 bases between them. The CDR3 totals 12 residues. Germline V gives CDR1 GTSNPN, CDR2 SVGIG (reference sequence). CDR3 in DNA: TGTGCCTGGCGAGGGGGGTACAATGAGCAGTTCTTC. It translates to CAWRGGYNEQFF.

V and J are TRBV11-2 and TRBJ2-1; 9 bases map to TRBD2. The V gene end was trimmed by 2 bases and the J gene end by 8 bases; junction bases not matched to a gene: 13. CDR1 is SGHAT and CDR2 is FQNNGV in the germline V gene. The CDR3 extends over 17 amino acids. The DNA for the CDR3 is TGTGCCAGCAGCTTATCCCCCAGCGGGGGGCCTGTCGATGAGCAGTTCTTC. Amino acid sequence: CASSLSPSGGPVDEQFF.

The chain carries TRBV11-2 and TRBJ2-2; 8 nucleotides agree with TRBD2. V was pared by 7 bases and J by 0 bases, with 13 bases of the junction left unmatched. Germline CDR1 is SGHAT and CDR2 is FQNNGV. The CDR3 has 18 residues. Here the CDR3 reads CASTSWAGGATNTGELFF. In DNA, the CDR3 is TGTGCCAGCACCTCCTGGGCGGGGGGCGCGACGAACACCGGGGAGCTGTTTTTT.

The rearrangement links TRBV20-1 to TRBJ2-3; the D is unclear. Trimming took 2 bases from V and 0 from J, leaving 9 bases between them. CDR1 and CDR2 from the germline V gene are DFQATT and SNEGSKA (reference sequence). The CDR3 sequence is 14 residues long. The CDR3 nucleotides read TGCAGTGCTAGAACCCAGCCTAGCACAGATACGCAGTATTTT. It yields the protein CSARTQPSTDTQYF.

The gene calls are TRBV14 and TRBJ1-1, with 9 bases fitting TRBD1. This CDR3 spans 14 amino acids. Per the germline V gene, CDR1 is SGHDN and CDR2 is FVKESK. Trimming took 7 bases from V and 1 from J; bases not matched to a gene: 4. The CDR3 region is CASNPGQGNTEAFF. CDR3 in DNA: TGTGCCAGCAACCCGGGACAGGGGAACACTGAAGCTTTCTTT. Based on the CDR3 plus reference TRBV14 and TRBJ1-1, the full variable domain is EAGVTQFPSHSVIEKGQTVTLRCDPISGHDNLYWYRRVMGKEIKFLLHFVKESKQDESGMPNNRFLAERTGGTYSTLKVQPAELEDSGVYFCASNPGQGNTEAFFGQGTRLTVV.

This chain connects TRBV5-1 to TRBJ2-5; TRBD1 agrees at 8 bases. CDR1 is SGHRS, CDR2 YFSETQ, per germline. Trimming took 0 bases from V and 4 from J; bases not matched to a gene: 8. The CDR3 covers 16 residues. CDR3 loop: CASSLGATGVGETQYF. The CDR3 DNA reads as TGCGCCAGCAGCTTGGGAGCGACAGGGGTAGGAGAGACCCAGTACTTC.

This clonotype was seen a few times. The chain links TRBV12-3 or TRBV12-4 to TRBJ1-1, with no clear D. Trimming took off 2 bases at V and 6 bases at J, with 10 bases between the two ends. The CDR3 runs 13 residues. The CDR3 region has the DNA TGTGCCAGCAGTTTAAGTCAGGACTCTGAAGCTTTCTTT. Its translation: CASSLSQDSEAFF.

This clonotype occurred a few times. The V and J genes are TRBV29-1 and TRBJ1-6; D is ambiguous. The CDR3 extends over 13 amino acids. V shed 2 bases and J shed 9 bases, with 11 bases lying between them. Germline CDR1 and CDR2: SQVTM and ANQGSEA. In DNA, the CDR3 is TGCAGCGTTGAACTCTGGGAGGGTTCACCCCTCCACTTT. Translating it yields CSVELWEGSPLHF.

This clonotype has more than one count but fewer than ten. This rearrangement joins TRBV12-3 or TRBV12-4 to TRBJ1-2; TRBD1 is a possible D gene (5 bases). This CDR3 has 16 residues. V lost 6 bases to trimming and J lost 5 bases, with 22 bases between them. The CDR3, as DNA: TGTGCCAGCAGCCACCCGCCCCAGAGGGGTCTATATGGCTACACCTTC. Its translation: CASSHPPQRGLYGYTF.

This clonotype was detected a few times. This sequence joins TRBV7-8 and TRBJ1-5; a possible D gene is TRBD1 (6 bases). The CDR3 has 16 residues. V dropped 3 bases and J dropped 0 bases, with 12 bases sitting between them. Looked up from germline, CDR1 is SGHVS and CDR2 is FQNEAQ. The CDR3 loop is CASSLGGGFSNQPQHF. CDR3 nucleotides: TGTGCCAGCAGCTTGGGGGGCGGATTTAGCAATCAGCCCCAGCATTTT.

The CDR3 reads CASTSGGSTDTQYF. The CDR3 region has the DNA TGCGCCAGCACTAGCGGGGGGTCCACAGATACGCAGTATTTT. The V call is TRBV5-1, the J call TRBJ2-3, with 11 bases matching TRBD2. The CDR3 loop spans 14 amino acids. V dropped 6 bases and J dropped 2; count of bases not matched to a gene: 2. CDR1 SGHRS and CDR2 YFSETQ come from the germline V gene.

The chain is built from TRBV5-4 and TRBJ2-7; 7 bases line up with TRBD1. With V trimmed by 4 bases and J by 6 bases, 13 bases remained unmatched. Germline V gene data show CDR1 as SGHNT and CDR2 as YYREEE (reference sequence). The CDR3 sequence is 15 residues long. The chain's CDR3 is CASSPRQGFVGEQYF. CDR3 DNA sequence: TGTGCCAGCAGCCCCAGACAGGGTTTCGTTGGCGAGCAGTACTTC.

In this sample, this clonotype turned up a few times. The rearrangement links TRBV7-2 to TRBJ2-5, with D perhaps being TRBD1 or TRBD2 (5 bases each). Per the germline V gene, CDR1 is SGHTA and CDR2 is FQGNSA. V was clipped by 4 bases and J by 1 base, with 10 bases between them. This CDR3 has 14 amino acids. CDR3 in DNA: TGTGCCAGCAGCTATCAGAGGGGCCAAGAGACCCAGTACTTC. It is translated as CASSYQRGQETQYF.

This clonotype was detected a few times. The rearrangement links TRBV2 to TRBJ1-1; possibly TRBD1 for D (5 bases). The CDR3 is made up of 15 amino acids. V was shortened by 7 bases and J by 4 bases, with 19 bases between the two germline ends. CDR1 is SNHLY and CDR2 is FYNNEI in the germline V gene. CDR3 residues: CASKRSIGEATEAFF. As DNA, the CDR3 is TGTGCCAGCAAGAGGAGTATAGGGGAGGCCACTGAAGCTTTCTTT. Filled out from reference TRBV2 and TRBJ1-1, the complete variable domain reads EPEVTQTPSHQVTQMGQEVILRCVPISNHLYFYWYRQILGQKVEFLVSFYNNEISEKSEIFDDQFSVERPDGSNFTLKIRSTKLEDSAMYFCASKRSIGEATEAFFGQGTRLTVV.

V usage is TRBV11-1 and J usage is TRBJ2-1, with 8 bases identical to TRBD2. The CDR3 loop spans 18 amino acids. Germline lookup yields CDR1 SGHAT and CDR2 FQDESV (reference sequence). After removal of 5 bases from V and 0 bases from J, the junction contained 12 bases not matched to a gene. The CDR3 DNA sequence: TGTGCCAGCAGCAGCACACGACGCGGGGGGCACTCCTACAATGAGCAGTTCTTC. This sequence encodes CASSSTRRGGHSYNEQFF.

There are many counts of this clonotype. V and J are TRBV7-2 and TRBJ2-3; TRBD1 aligns across 8 bases. This CDR3 region has 14 residues. CDR1 SGHTA and CDR2 FQGNSA come from the germline V gene. V lost 6 bases and J lost 3; bases outside the gene matches: 5. In nucleotides, the CDR3 is TGTGCCAGCAGTGGGACAGGCTGGACAGATACGCAGTATTTT. Translating gives CASSGTGWTDTQYF.

In its sample, this clonotype was seen a few times. The J gene is TRBJ2-5, the V gene TRBV4-3; weak D call: TRBD1 (5 bases). The CDR3 runs to 16 residues. The germline CDR1 and CDR2 sequences are LGHNA and YSLEER. Trimming left V 7 bases short and J 2 bases short, with 20 bases between. The CDR3: CASTPPDSVTQETQYF. CDR3 in DNA: TGCGCCAGCACCCCTCCCGACAGTGTAACGCAAGAGACCCAGTACTTC.

This clonotype was counted a few times. V gene TRBV20-1 combines with J gene TRBJ2-5, with TRBD2 matching over 7 bases. V shed 1 base, J shed 1 base, and the junction held 12 bases outside the gene matches. Per germline, CDR1 DFQATT and CDR2 SNEGSKA (reference sequence). This CDR3 is built from 17 residues. The CDR3 nucleotides read TGCAGTGCTAGAGGGACCGGTGGGAGCGGGGCCCAAGAGACCCAGTACTTC. Translating gives CSARGTGGSGAQETQYF.

The chain uses TRBV2 and TRBJ2-1, with D possibly being TRBD2 (7 bases). Per germline, CDR1 SNHLY and CDR2 FYNNEI. V shed 7 bases and J shed 7 bases, with 14 bases lying between them. The CDR3 extends over 13 amino acids. The CDR3 reads CASTTGGRNEQFF. CDR3 in DNA: TGTGCCAGCACCACGGGGGGCCGTAATGAGCAGTTCTTC. Variable domain in full (rest from reference TRBV2 and TRBJ2-1): EPEVTQTPSHQVTQMGQEVILRCVPISNHLYFYWYRQILGQKVEFLVSFYNNEISEKSEIFDDQFSVERPDGSNFTLKIRSTKLEDSAMYFCASTTGGRNEQFFGPGTRLTVL.

This clonotype has a handful of counts. The chain couples TRBV20-1 to TRBJ2-7, with 7 bases matching TRBD1. The CDR3 runs 14 residues. Unmatched junction bases numbered 9, after V lost 3 bases and J lost 4 bases. Germline-derived CDR1 and CDR2 are DFQATT and SNEGSKA (reference sequence). DNA of the CDR3: TGCAGTGCTAGTTTAGGGGGCGGACGGTACGAGCAGTACTTC. This gives the protein CSASLGGGRYEQYF.

This chain links TRBV15 with TRBJ2-7, with 7 nucleotides matching TRBD1. The V segment lost 6 bases and the J segment 3 bases; nucleotides outside the gene matches: 2. The CDR3 is 12 amino acids. The germline gives CDR1 LNHNV, CDR2 YYDKDF (reference sequence). DNA of the CDR3: TGTGCCACCAGAGGGGACAGCTACGAGCAGTACTTC. Translation: CATRGDSYEQYF. Supplemented by reference TRBV15 and TRBJ2-7, the full variable domain reads DAMVIQNPRYQVTQFGKPVTLSCSQTLNHNVMYWYQQKSSQAPKLLFHYYDKDFNNEADTPDNFQSRRPNTSFCFLDIRSPGLGDTAMYLCATRGDSYEQYFGPGTRLTVT.

The gene calls are TRBV7-2 and TRBJ2-5; no reliable D call. The CDR3 loop spans 14 amino acids. Germline assignment: CDR1 SGHTA and CDR2 FQGNSA. Trimming stripped 0 bases from V and 3 bases from J, with 8 bases between. CDR3 loop: CASSLAVLKETQYF. The CDR3 nucleotides read TGTGCCAGCAGCTTAGCGGTGTTAAAAGAGACCCAGTACTTC.

This clonotype appeared a few times. The V gene is TRBV4-1, the J gene TRBJ2-4; tentative D call: TRBD2 (5 bases). Per the germline V gene, CDR1 is MGHRA and CDR2 is YSYEKL. The CDR3 consists of 13 residues. Trimming removed 1 base at V and 15 bases at J, with 16 bases between. CDR3 coding DNA: TGCGCCAGCAGCCAAGTATTTCCGGGGTCGGGGTACTTC. The encoded protein is CASSQVFPGSGYF.

This chain connects TRBV6-2 or TRBV6-3 to TRBJ1-2; D perhaps matches TRBD1 (6 bases). Looked up from germline, CDR1 is MNHEY and CDR2 is SVGEGT. The CDR3 is 16 amino acids. V shed 0 bases and J shed 3 bases, with 14 bases lying between them. The CDR3 DNA sequence: TGTGCCAGCAGTTACTCTTGGGGGGGCGGGTACTATGGCTACACCTTC. Translation: CASSYSWGGGYYGYTF.

The chain employs TRBV24-1 and TRBJ2-1; 8 bases agree with TRBD2. Losses at the gene ends were 4 bases for V and 0 bases for J; bases not matched to a gene: 4. Germline CDR1 is KGHDR and CDR2 is SFDVKD. The CDR3 totals 16 residues. The CDR3 coding sequence is TGTGCCACCAGTGAATCGACTAGCGTCTCCTACAATGAGCAGTTCTTC. Translated: CATSESTSVSYNEQFF.

This clonotype appeared a few times. The chain couples TRBV5-1 to TRBJ2-7; D may be TRBD1 (6 bases). Germline CDR1 is SGHRS and CDR2 is YFSETQ. Trimming took off 5 bases at V and 3 bases at J, with 18 bases between the two ends. CDR3 length: 15 amino acids. Written as DNA, the CDR3 is TGCGCCAGCAGTTCCCTACCGGGACAACTCTACGAGCAGTACTTC. This translates into CASSSLPGQLYEQYF. Together with reference TRBV5-1 and TRBJ2-7, the CDR3 gives the full variable domain: KAGVTQTPRYLIKTRGQQVTLSCSPISGHRSVSWYQQTPGQGLQFLFEYFSETQRNKGNFPGRFSGRQFSNSRSEMNVSTLELGDSALYLCASSSLPGQLYEQYFGPGTRLTVT.

This sequence joins TRBV7-9 and TRBJ2-2, with D possibly matching TRBD2 (5 bases). The germline V gene has CDR1 SEHNR and CDR2 FQNEAQ (reference sequence). This CDR3 comprises 12 residues. Trimming shortened V by 5 bases and J by 15 bases, and 16 bases separated the two germline ends. In DNA form, the CDR3 reads TGTGCCAGCAGCCCCGACCCCGGGATCTTGTTTTTT. It encodes CASSPDPGILFF.

This clonotype turned up a few times. This sequence joins TRBV30 and TRBJ2-7; 7 bases line up with TRBD1. Germline CDR1 reads GTSNPN; CDR2 reads SVGIG (reference sequence). This CDR3 comprises 13 residues. Trimming removed 1 base from V and 3 bases from J; junction bases left unmatched: 3. CDR3 amino acids: CAWSGGQSYEQYF. CDR3 coding DNA: TGTGCCTGGAGTGGGGGACAGAGCTACGAGCAGTACTTC.